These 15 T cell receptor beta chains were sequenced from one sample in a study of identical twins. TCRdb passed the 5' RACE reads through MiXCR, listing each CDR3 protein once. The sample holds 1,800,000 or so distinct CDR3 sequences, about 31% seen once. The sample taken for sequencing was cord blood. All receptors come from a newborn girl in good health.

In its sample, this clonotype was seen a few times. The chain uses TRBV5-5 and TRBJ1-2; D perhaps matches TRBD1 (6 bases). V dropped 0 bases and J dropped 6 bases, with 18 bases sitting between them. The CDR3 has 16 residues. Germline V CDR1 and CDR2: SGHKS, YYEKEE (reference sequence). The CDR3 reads CASSLVLGGGFDGYTF. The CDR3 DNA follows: TGTGCCAGCAGCTTGGTTCTAGGGGGAGGATTCGATGGCTACACCTTC.

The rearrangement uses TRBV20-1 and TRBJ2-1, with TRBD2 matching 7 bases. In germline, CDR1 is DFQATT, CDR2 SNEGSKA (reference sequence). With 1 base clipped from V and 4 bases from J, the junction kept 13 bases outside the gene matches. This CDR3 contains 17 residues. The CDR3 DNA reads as TGCAGTGCTAGAGGTAGTTTAGGCGCGGGGGAATACAATGAGCAGTTCTTC. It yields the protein CSARGSLGAGEYNEQFF.

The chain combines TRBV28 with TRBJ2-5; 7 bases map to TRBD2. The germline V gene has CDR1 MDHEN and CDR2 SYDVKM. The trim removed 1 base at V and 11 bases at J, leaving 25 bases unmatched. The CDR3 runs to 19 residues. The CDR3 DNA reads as TGTGCCAGCAGTTTATCAAAGGCGGGGCGGGAGTATGGCTACAATGAGCAGTACTTC. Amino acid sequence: CASSLSKAGREYGYNEQYF.

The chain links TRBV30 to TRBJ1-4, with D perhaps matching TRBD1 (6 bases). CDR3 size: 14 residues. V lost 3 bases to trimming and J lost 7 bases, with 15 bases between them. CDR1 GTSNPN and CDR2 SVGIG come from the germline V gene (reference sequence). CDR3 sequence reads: CAWSSGGWSEKLFF. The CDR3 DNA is TGTGCCTGGAGCTCGGGGGGCTGGAGTGAAAAACTGTTTTTT.

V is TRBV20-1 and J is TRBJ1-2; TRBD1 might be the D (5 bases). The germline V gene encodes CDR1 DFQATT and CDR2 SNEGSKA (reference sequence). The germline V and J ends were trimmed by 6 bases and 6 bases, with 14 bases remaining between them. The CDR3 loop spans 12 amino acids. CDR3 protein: CSATRQTNGYTF. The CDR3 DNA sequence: TGCAGTGCCACTAGACAGACCAATGGCTACACCTTC.

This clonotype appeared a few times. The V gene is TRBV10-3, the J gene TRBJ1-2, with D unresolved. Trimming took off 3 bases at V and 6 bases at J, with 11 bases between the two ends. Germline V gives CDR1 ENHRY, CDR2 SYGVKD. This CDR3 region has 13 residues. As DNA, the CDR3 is TGTGCCATCAGTGAAGGAGTTTCTAATGGCTACACCTTC. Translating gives CAISEGVSNGYTF.

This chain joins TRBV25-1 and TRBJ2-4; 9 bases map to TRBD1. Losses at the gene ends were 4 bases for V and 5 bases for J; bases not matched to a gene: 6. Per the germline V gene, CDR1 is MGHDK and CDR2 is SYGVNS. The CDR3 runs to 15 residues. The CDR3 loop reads CASSALTGGENIQYF. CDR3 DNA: TGTGCCAGCAGTGCCCTGACAGGGGGGGAAAACATTCAGTACTTC.

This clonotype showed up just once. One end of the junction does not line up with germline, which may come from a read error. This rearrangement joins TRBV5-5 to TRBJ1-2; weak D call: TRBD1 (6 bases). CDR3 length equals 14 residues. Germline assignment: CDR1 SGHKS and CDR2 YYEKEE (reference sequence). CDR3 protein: CANSFGTTNYGYTF. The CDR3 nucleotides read TGTGCCAACAGCTTCGGGACAACTAACTATGGCTACACCTTC. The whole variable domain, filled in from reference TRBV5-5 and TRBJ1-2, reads DAGVTQSPTHLIKTRGQQVTLRCSPISGHKSVSWYQQVLGQGPQFIFQYYEKEERGRGNFPDRFSARQFPNYSSELNVNALLLGDSALYLCANSFGTTNYGYTFGSGTRLTVV.

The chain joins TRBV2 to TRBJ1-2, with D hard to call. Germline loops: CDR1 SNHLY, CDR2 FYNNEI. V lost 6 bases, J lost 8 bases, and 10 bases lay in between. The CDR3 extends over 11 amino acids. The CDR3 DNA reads TGTGCCAGCAGGGAGGCGGGAGGCTACACCTTC. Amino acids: CASREAGGYTF.

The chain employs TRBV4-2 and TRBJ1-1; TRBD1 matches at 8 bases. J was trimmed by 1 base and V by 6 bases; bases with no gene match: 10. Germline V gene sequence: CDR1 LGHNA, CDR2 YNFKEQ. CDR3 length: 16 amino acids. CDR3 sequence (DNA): TGTGCCAGCAGATTACAGGCAGGGGGCTGGAACACTGAAGCTTTCTTT. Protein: CASRLQAGGWNTEAFF.

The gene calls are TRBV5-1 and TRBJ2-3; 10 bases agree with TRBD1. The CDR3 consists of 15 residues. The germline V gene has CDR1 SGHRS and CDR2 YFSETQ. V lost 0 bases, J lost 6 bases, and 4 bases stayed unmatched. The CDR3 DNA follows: TGCGCCAGCAGCTTGGGAGACAGGGGGCCTGATACGCAGTATTTT. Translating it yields CASSLGDRGPDTQYF.

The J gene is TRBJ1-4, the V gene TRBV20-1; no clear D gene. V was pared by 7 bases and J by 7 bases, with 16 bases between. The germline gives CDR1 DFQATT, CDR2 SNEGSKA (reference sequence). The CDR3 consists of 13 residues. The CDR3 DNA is TGCAGTGGCCGCGGGCACGGCGGTGAAAAACTGTTTTTT. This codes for CSGRGHGGEKLFF.

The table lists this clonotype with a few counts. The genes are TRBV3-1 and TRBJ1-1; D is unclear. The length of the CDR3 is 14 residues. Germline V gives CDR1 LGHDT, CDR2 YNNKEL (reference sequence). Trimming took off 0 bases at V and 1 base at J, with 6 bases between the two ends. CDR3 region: CASSQEQPNTEAFF. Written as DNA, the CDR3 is TGTGCCAGCAGCCAAGAACAACCGAACACTGAAGCTTTCTTT. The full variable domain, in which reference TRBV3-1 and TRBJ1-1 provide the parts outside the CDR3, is DTAVSQTPKYLVTQMGNDKSIKCEQNLGHDTMYWYKQDSKKFLKIMFSYNNKELIINETVPNRFSPKSPDKAHLNLHINSLELGDSAVYFCASSQEQPNTEAFFGQGTRLTVV.

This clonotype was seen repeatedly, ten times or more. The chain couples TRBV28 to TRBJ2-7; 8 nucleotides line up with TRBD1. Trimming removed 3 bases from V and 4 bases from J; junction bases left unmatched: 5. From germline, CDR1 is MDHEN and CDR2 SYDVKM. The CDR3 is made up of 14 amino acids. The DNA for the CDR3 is TGTGCCAGCAGTTTTGGGACAGGACCATACGAGCAGTACTTC. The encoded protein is CASSFGTGPYEQYF.

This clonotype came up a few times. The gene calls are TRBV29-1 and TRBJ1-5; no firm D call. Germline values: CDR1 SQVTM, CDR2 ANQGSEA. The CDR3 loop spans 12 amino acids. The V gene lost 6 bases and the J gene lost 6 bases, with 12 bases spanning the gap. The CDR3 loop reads CSVSTEGQPQHF. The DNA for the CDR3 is TGCAGCGTGTCCACAGAGGGTCAGCCCCAGCATTTT.